A single sample is the source of the 3 T cell receptor beta chains below, sequenced in a study of T cell clonality in common variable immunodeficiency (dated by TCRdb to the mid-2010s). Paper-wide results and their limitations: CVID TCRbeta sequences reportedly showed fewer deletions and N-nucleotide insertions and lacked highly modified clones with 13 or more V deletions.

Their cognate antigens are unknown. Receptor amplification or capture employed the immunoSEQ multiplex PCR assay. TCRdb limited this immuneACCESS table to in-frame rearrangements with V and J called. A share of clones is missing; checked studies link under half to unresolved V genes, and the rest is unexplained. The record for this sample contains several thousand clones. The ten largest clones add up to about 4% of the sample. The sample comprised peripheral blood mononuclear cells. Receptor source: a human donor with common variable immunodeficiency.

Turning to this clone: From the germline J gene comes the end of the CDR3, since the read stops 3 residues before it. The chain uses TRBV6-2 or TRBV6-3 and TRBJ2-7; the match to TRBD1 covers 8 bases. The CDR3 has 13 residues. V shed 6 bases, J shed 2 bases, and the junction held 3 bases outside the gene matches. Germline V gene sequence: CDR1 MNHEY, CDR2 SVGEGT. The CDR3 bases that were read are TGTGCCAGCAGCCAGGGACAGGCCTACGAG. Translation gives CASSQGQAYE. The whole CDR3 is CASSQGQAYEQYF.

Remarks on this clone: The read terminates 3 residues before the CDR3 end, so the remaining end is supplied by the germline J gene. The chain uses TRBV6-2 or TRBV6-3 and TRBJ1-1; 9 bases agree with TRBD1. This CDR3 has 16 amino acids. Trimming removed 2 bases from V and 3 bases from J; junction bases left unmatched: 7. Germline V gene lookup returns CDR1 MNHEY and CDR2 SVGEGT. The covered CDR3 bases are TGTGCCAGCAGTTACCCAGCGACAGGGGGTTACACTGAA. Its protein is CASSYPATGGYTE. The full CDR3 protein reads CASSYPATGGYTEAFF.

Note on this clone: The read terminates 3 residues ahead of where the CDR3 ends, so the germline J gene completes it. V is TRBV7-2 and J is TRBJ2-2, with 7 bases identical to TRBD1. Trimming removed 1 base from V and 7 bases from J; junction bases left unmatched: 6. The CDR3 totals 15 residues. Germline CDR1 reads SGHTA; CDR2 reads FQGNSA. Incomplete CDR3 DNA: TGTGCCAGCAGCTTAGTAGGGGGCGCCGGCGGGGAG. Its protein is CASSLVGGAGGE. The whole CDR3 protein is CASSLVGGAGGELFF.